Below, 24 T cell receptor beta chains from the same sample are listed, as sequenced in a study of STAT3 mutations in large granular lymphocyte leukemia. Produced via immunoSEQ multiplex PCR; TCRdb's table is partial and in-frame only. Of 13,000 or so clones listed, about 88% are singletons. Study results and caveats: At least one immunodominant TCR beta clonotype appeared in every T-cell large granular lymphocyte leukemia patient.

For these receptors, no antigen is known. The sample consisted of PBMCs. The receptor source for this set is a human donor with T large granular lymphocyte leukemia. Some clones in this sample may be carry-over from other donors' samples.

V and J are TRBV7-2 and TRBJ2-5; TRBD1 agrees at 7 bases. This CDR3 contains 13 residues. Germline values: CDR1 SGHTA, CDR2 FQGNSA. The J segment lost 3 bases and the V segment lost 6 bases, leaving 4 bases of the junction unmatched. CDR3 coding DNA: TGTGCCAGCAGAGCTACAGGGGAAGAGACCCAGTACTTC. This sequence encodes CASRATGEETQYF.

This clone has only a few counts. The V and J genes are TRBV4-3 and TRBJ1-5; a possible D gene is TRBD1 (5 bases). Germline V gene data show CDR1 as LGHNA and CDR2 as YSLEER. V dropped 0 bases and J dropped 4 bases, with 10 bases sitting between them. There are 15 residues in the CDR3. CDR3 amino acids: CASSQDPEGNQPQHF. CDR3 bases: TGCGCCAGCAGCCAAGACCCGGAGGGGAATCAGCCCCAGCATTTT.

The CDR3 protein is CASSLIAGNNYGYTF. DNA of the CDR3: TGTGCCAGCAGCTTGATCGCGGGGAACAACTATGGCTACACCTTC. V and J are TRBV5-5 and TRBJ1-2; D remains unclear. V lost 1 base and J lost 2, with 12 bases in between. CDR3 length: 15 amino acids. Germline CDR1 is SGHKS and CDR2 is YYEKEE (reference sequence).

V usage is TRBV27 and J usage is TRBJ2-1; 12 bases fit TRBD2. The length of the CDR3 is 15 residues. The germline V gene has CDR1 MNHEY and CDR2 SMNVEV (reference sequence). The J segment lost 7 bases and the V segment lost 5 bases, leaving 6 bases of the junction unmatched. Here the CDR3 reads CASSRPSGRGNEQFF. The DNA for the CDR3 is TGTGCCAGCAGTCGCCCTAGCGGGAGGGGAAATGAGCAGTTCTTC.

The DNA for the CDR3 is TGTGCCAGCAGCTTAGACAGTGTGCAGGCCCCGAGCGCTTTCTTT. Translated, it gives CASSLDSVQAPSAFF. The V call is TRBV7-2, the J call TRBJ1-1; D is unclear. Germline assignment: CDR1 SGHTA and CDR2 FQGNSA. The CDR3 covers 15 residues. V lost 1 base and J lost 11, with 20 bases in between.

The gene calls are TRBV7-8 and TRBJ2-7, with D unclear. In germline, CDR1 is SGHVS, CDR2 FQNEAQ. V dropped 2 bases and J dropped 0 bases, with 5 bases sitting between them. The length of the CDR3 is 13 residues. The CDR3 DNA reads as TGTGCCAGCAGCTTAAGTTCCTCCTACGAGCAGTACGTC. Amino acids: CASSLSSSYEQYV.

This chain links TRBV18 with TRBJ2-7, with D possibly matching TRBD1 (5 bases). The germline V and J ends were trimmed by 0 bases and 6 bases, with 12 bases remaining between them. The CDR3 has 14 residues. The V gene's germline CDR1 is KGHSH and CDR2 LQKENI. CDR3 residues: CASSPPGRVGEQYF. CDR3 nucleotides: TGTGCCAGCTCACCACCAGGCAGGGTTGGCGAGCAGTACTTC. Using reference TRBV18 and TRBJ2-7 for the parts outside the CDR3, the full variable domain is NAGVMQNPRHLVRRRGQEARLRCSPMKGHSHVYWYRQLPEEGLKFMVYLQKENIIDESGMPKERFSAEFPKEGPSILRIQQVVRGDSAAYFCASSPPGRVGEQYFGPGTRLTVT.

The chain recombines TRBV5-1 with TRBJ2-3; 9 bases match TRBD2. Germline CDR1 SGHRS, CDR2 YFSETQ. With V trimmed by 3 bases and J by 4 bases, 6 bases remained unmatched. The CDR3 sequence is 15 residues long. DNA of the CDR3: TGCGCCAGCAGCTCCTCTACTAGCGGGCCAGATACGCAGTATTTT. Translation gives CASSSSTSGPDTQYF.

The V call is TRBV7-8, the J call TRBJ1-1; a weak D match, TRBD1 (6 bases). V lost 6 bases and J 1 base, leaving 15 bases between the germline ends. The CDR3 covers 15 residues. CDR1 SGHVS and CDR2 FQNEAQ come from the germline V gene. The CDR3 region has the DNA TGTGCCAGCAGGACAGGTAATCACGGGAACACTGAAGCTTTCTTT. Translating it yields CASRTGNHGNTEAFF.

This chain joins TRBV2 and TRBJ2-2, with D unresolved. Trimming cost V 4 bases and J 6 bases, with 6 bases left between them. Germline CDR1 SNHLY, CDR2 FYNNEI. The CDR3 spans 12 residues. Written as DNA, the CDR3 is TGTGCCAGCAGTGTGCCGCCCGGGGAGCTGTTTTTT. Its protein is CASSVPPGELFF.

This clone was recorded once. This chain joins TRBV16 and TRBJ1-6; TRBD1 aligns across 7 bases. The CDR3 is 16 residues long. Germline V gene data show CDR1 as KGHSY and CDR2 as FQNENV. The V segment lost 0 bases and the J segment 8 bases; nucleotides outside the gene matches: 7. The CDR3, as DNA: TGTGCCAGCAGCCAATCTTGGCCAGGGGGTGATTCACCCCTCCACTTT. Residues: CASSQSWPGGDSPLHF.

The chain employs TRBV13 and TRBJ2-3; 10 bases fit TRBD2. Germline V gives CDR1 PRHDT, CDR2 FYEKMQ (reference sequence). This CDR3 has 14 residues. After removal of 2 bases from V and 7 bases from J, the junction contained 3 bases not matched to a gene. The CDR3 region is CASSLIAGGNTQYF. The CDR3 DNA is TGTGCCAGCAGCTTAATAGCGGGGGGCAATACGCAGTATTTT.

As for this clone: Additional DNA sequences in this sample encode the identical CDR3. Here the CDR3 reads CATSREEGDGYTF. The DNA for the CDR3 is TGTGCCACCAGCAGAGAAGAGGGGGATGGCTACACCTTC. The V and J genes are TRBV15 and TRBJ1-2, with D possibly being TRBD1 (6 bases). The CDR3 is made up of 13 amino acids. Trimming stripped 0 bases from V and 6 bases from J, with 8 bases between. Germline V gives CDR1 LNHNV, CDR2 YYDKDF (reference sequence).

The chain links TRBV6-5 to TRBJ1-3; a possible D gene is TRBD1 (6 bases). This CDR3 comprises 14 residues. The germline V gene has CDR1 MNHEY and CDR2 SVGAGI. Between the trimmed V and J ends, which lost 6 bases and 7 bases, there was a span of 16 bases. The chain's CDR3 is CASSLNFQGNTIYF. The CDR3 bases are TGTGCCAGCAGCCTAAACTTTCAGGGGAACACCATATATTTT.

This sequence joins TRBV4-2 and TRBJ2-3; 12 nucleotides agree with TRBD2. After removal of 5 bases from V and 3 bases from J, the junction contained 3 bases not matched to a gene. Looked up from germline, CDR1 is LGHNA and CDR2 is YNFKEQ. The length of the CDR3 is 15 residues. CDR3 DNA sequence: TGTGCCAGCAGCAGAGGGACTAGCGGGACAGATACGCAGTATTTT. Its translation is CASSRGTSGTDTQYF.

The rearrangement links TRBV7-8 to TRBJ1-1; 7 bases fit TRBD1. V lost 5 bases to trimming and J lost 4 bases; unmatched junction nucleotides: 10. The CDR3 spans 15 residues. Per the germline V gene, CDR1 is SGHVS and CDR2 is FQNEAQ. The CDR3: CASSPGGGLGTEAFF. DNA of the CDR3: TGTGCCAGCAGCCCAGGGGGGGGCTTGGGCACTGAAGCTTTCTTT. The full variable domain, its missing parts supplied by reference TRBV7-8 and TRBJ1-1, is GAGVSQSPRYKVAKRGQDVALRCDPISGHVSLFWYQQALGQGPEFLTYFQNEAQLDKSGLPSDRFFAERPEGSVSTLKIQRTQQEDSAVYLCASSPGGGLGTEAFFGQGTRLTVV.

Comment on this clone: Distinct nucleotide sequences in the sample also encode this CDR3. The V gene is TRBV9, the J gene TRBJ2-3; no clear D gene. Germline V lookup: CDR1 SGDLS, CDR2 YYNGEE. V was clipped by 0 bases and J by 1 base, with 9 bases between them. The CDR3 totals 15 residues. The CDR3 sequence: CASSVGGRGTDTQYF. In DNA form, the CDR3 reads TGTGCCAGCAGCGTAGGTGGCAGAGGCACAGATACGCAGTATTTT.

V usage is TRBV7-2 and J usage is TRBJ1-5; 11 nucleotides match TRBD1. CDR1 SGHTA and CDR2 FQGNSA come from the germline V gene. J was trimmed by 7 bases and V by 5 bases; bases with no gene match: 7. The CDR3 runs 15 residues. The CDR3 loop is CASSPGTGGQQPQHF. CDR3 in DNA: TGTGCCAGCAGCCCAGGGACAGGGGGGCAGCAGCCCCAGCATTTT. Full variable domain (outside the CDR3, taken from reference TRBV7-2 and TRBJ1-5): GAGVSQSPSNKVTEKGKDVELRCDPISGHTALYWYRQSLGQGLEFLIYFQGNSAPDKSGLPSDRFSAERTGGSVSTLTIQRTQQEDSAVYLCASSPGTGGQQPQHFGDGTRLSIL.

The rearrangement links TRBV5-1 to TRBJ2-1, with D possibly matching TRBD1 (6 bases). Germline V gives CDR1 SGHRS, CDR2 YFSETQ. The germline V and J ends were trimmed by 4 bases and 3 bases, with 17 bases remaining between them. This CDR3 is built from 16 residues. The CDR3 nucleotides read TGCGCCAGCAGCCCCCTCGGGACACCAATCTACAATGAGCAGTTCTTC. It specifies CASSPLGTPIYNEQFF.

This chain joins TRBV7-9 and TRBJ2-5, with TRBD2 matching over 8 bases. The CDR3 loop spans 18 amino acids. The V and J ends lost 3 bases and 5 bases, in that order; junction bases with no gene match: 17. Germline lookup yields CDR1 SEHNR and CDR2 FQNEAQ (reference sequence). CDR3 sequence (DNA): TGTGCCAGCAGCTTTACCCCCGGGGTAGCGGGATGGTTGGAGACCCAGTACTTC. Translation gives CASSFTPGVAGWLETQYF.

The chain links TRBV30 to TRBJ2-3, with 15 bases lining up with TRBD2. Losses at the gene ends were 2 bases for V and 11 bases for J; bases not matched to a gene: 5. CDR3 length: 14 amino acids. Germline V CDR1 and CDR2: GTSNPN, SVGIG (reference sequence). CDR3 DNA sequence: TGTGCCTGGAGTTTTGGACTAGCGGGAGGGATGCAGTATTTT. Translation gives CAWSFGLAGGMQYF.

The V call is TRBV10-1, the J call TRBJ2-5, with 7 bases fitting TRBD2. CDR1 is WNHNN and CDR2 is SYGVQD in the germline V gene (reference sequence). CDR3 length: 16 residues. Losses at the gene ends were 2 bases for V and 5 bases for J; bases not matched to a gene: 11. The CDR3 spells CASSESPMSGAETQYF. For the CDR3, the DNA is TGCGCCAGCAGTGAGAGCCCTATGAGCGGGGCGGAGACCCAGTACTTC.

The chain employs TRBV21-1 and TRBJ1-4; the D call in the table, TRBD1, was not verified against the DNA. TRBV21-1 is labeled a pseudogene. CDR3 size: 17 residues. DNA of the CDR3: TGTGCCAGCAGCAAAGCGGAGGGGACAGGAGGGGGAGAAAAACTGTTTTTT. This translates into CASSKAEGTGGGEKLFF.

V usage is TRBV19 and J usage is TRBJ1-5, with D hard to call. This CDR3 has 14 amino acids. Per germline, CDR1 LNHDA and CDR2 SQIVND (reference sequence). Trimming removed 6 bases from V and 3 bases from J, with 12 bases in between. The CDR3 protein is CASRQQLPNQPQHF. As DNA, the CDR3 is TGTGCCAGTAGACAACAGCTACCCAATCAGCCCCAGCATTTT.